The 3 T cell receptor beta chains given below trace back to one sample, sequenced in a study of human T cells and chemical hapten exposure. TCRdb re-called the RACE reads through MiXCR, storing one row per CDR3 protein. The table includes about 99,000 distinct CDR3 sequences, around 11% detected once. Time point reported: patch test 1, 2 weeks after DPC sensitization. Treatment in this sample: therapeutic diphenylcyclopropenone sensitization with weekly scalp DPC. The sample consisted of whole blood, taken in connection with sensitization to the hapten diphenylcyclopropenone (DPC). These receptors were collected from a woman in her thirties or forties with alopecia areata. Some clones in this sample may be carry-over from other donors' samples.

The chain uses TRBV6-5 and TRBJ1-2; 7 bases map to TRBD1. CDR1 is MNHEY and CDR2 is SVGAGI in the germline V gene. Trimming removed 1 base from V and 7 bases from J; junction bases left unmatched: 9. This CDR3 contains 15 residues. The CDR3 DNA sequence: TGTGCCAGCAGTTACTTTGCGGGACAGCCTAGTGGCTACACCTTC. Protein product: CASSYFAGQPSGYTF.

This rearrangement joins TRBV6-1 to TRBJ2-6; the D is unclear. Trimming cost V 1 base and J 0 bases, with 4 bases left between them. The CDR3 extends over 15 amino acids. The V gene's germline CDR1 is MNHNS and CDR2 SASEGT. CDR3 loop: CASSEDSSGANVLTF. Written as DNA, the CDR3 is TGTGCCAGCAGTGAAGACAGCTCTGGGGCCAACGTCCTGACTTTC.

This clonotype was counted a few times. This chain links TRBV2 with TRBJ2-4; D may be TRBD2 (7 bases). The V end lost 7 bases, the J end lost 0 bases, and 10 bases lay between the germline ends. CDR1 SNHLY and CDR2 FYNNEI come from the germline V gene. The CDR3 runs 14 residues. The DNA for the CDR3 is TGTGCCAGCAAGGGGGGGTTAGCCAAAAACATTCAGTACTTC. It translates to CASKGGLAKNIQYF.